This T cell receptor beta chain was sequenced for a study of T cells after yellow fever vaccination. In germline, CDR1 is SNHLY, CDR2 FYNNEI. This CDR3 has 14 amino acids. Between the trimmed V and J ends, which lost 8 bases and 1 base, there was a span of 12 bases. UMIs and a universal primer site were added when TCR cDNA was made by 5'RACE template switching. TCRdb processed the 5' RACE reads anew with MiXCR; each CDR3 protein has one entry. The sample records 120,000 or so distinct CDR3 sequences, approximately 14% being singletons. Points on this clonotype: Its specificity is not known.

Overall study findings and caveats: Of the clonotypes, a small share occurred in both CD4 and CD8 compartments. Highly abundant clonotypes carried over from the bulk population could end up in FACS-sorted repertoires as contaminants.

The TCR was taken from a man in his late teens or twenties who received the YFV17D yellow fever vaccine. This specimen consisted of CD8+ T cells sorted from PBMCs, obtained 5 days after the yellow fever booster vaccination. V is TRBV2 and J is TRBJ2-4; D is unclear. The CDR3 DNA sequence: TGTGCCAGCCTTGAGATTGCCGCCAAAAACATTCAGTACTTC. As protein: CASLEIAAKNIQYF. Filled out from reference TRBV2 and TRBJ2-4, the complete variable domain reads EPEVTQTPSHQVTQMGQEVILRCVPISNHLYFYWYRQILGQKVEFLVSFYNNEISEKSEIFDDQFSVERPDGSNFTLKIRSTKLEDSAMYFCASLEIAAKNIQYFGAGTRLSVL.